These 2 T cell receptor beta chains share one sample of origin, sequenced in a study of shared clonotypes between healthy human individuals. Produced via immunoSEQ multiplex PCR; TCRdb's table is partial and in-frame only. In the table there are 450,000 to 500,000 clones, over 60% of which are singletons. The sequenced sample consisted of PBMCs. These receptors were collected from a woman in her thirties or forties in good health. Some clones in this sample may be carry-over from other donors' samples.

This clone showed up just a few times. The rearrangement uses TRBV2 and TRBJ1-5; TRBD1 aligns across 7 bases. Trimming removed 5 bases from V and 0 bases from J; junction bases left unmatched: 7. Germline CDR1 is SNHLY and CDR2 is FYNNEI. CDR3 length equals 16 residues. The CDR3 region is CASSFGTENSNQPQHF. The CDR3 DNA is TGTGCCAGCAGTTTCGGGACAGAAAATAGCAATCAGCCCCAGCATTTT.

The genes are TRBV6-1 and TRBJ1-4; 7 positions agree with TRBD1. Germline loops: CDR1 MNHNS, CDR2 SASEGT. There are 15 residues in the CDR3. V shed 3 bases and J 8 bases; nucleotides not matched to a gene: 9. The CDR3 bases are TGTGCCAGCAGTGACCCCGGACAGGTTCAAGAAAAACTGTTTTTT. Protein product: CASSDPGQVQEKLFF.